Listed below are T cell receptor beta chains from one sample, sequenced in a study of cytomegalovirus exposure and HLA in healthy donors. Using immunoSEQ multiplex PCR, the repertoire was profiled, and TCRdb retains in-frame clones only, with some absent. The repertoire holds about 83,000 clones, with roughly 77% as singletons. The sample comprised PBMCs. The receptors derive from a man aged 60 to 69 in good health and CMV-seronegative. CDR3s include the opening cysteine and the closing phenylalanine or tryptophan. A D gene is named only where the DNA matches it firmly.

TRBV9	TRBD1	TRBJ2-7	CASSVAPFRAGGDEQYF	TGTGCCAGCAGCGTAGCCCCCTTTAGGGCAGGGGGCGACGAGCAGTACTTC
TRBV4-2	TRBD2	TRBJ2-3	CASSLDGGGDTQYF	TGTGCCAGCAGCCTAGACGGGGGGGGAGATACGCAGTATTTT
TRBV5-1	TRBD1	TRBJ2-7	CASSLSSGGYYEQYF	TGCGCCAGCAGCCTGTCGTCAGGGGGATACTACGAGCAGTACTTC
TRBV6-5	.	TRBJ2-7	CASSFRGATYEQYF	TGTGCCAGCAGTTTCAGGGGGGCTACCTACGAGCAGTACTTC
TRBV5-1	TRBD1	TRBJ2-7	CASSLWTGEGGEQYF	TGCGCCAGCAGCTTGTGGACAGGGGAGGGGGGCGAGCAGTACTTC
TRBV30	.	TRBJ1-4	CAWNGGQPNEKLFF	TGTGCCTGGAACGGTGGGCAGCCTAATGAAAAACTGTTTTTT
TRBV4-1	TRBD2	TRBJ2-5	CASRQPGLAQETQYF	TGCGCCAGCAGGCAACCGGGACTAGCTCAAGAGACCCAGTACTTC
TRBV7-6	.	TRBJ1-6	CASSLSSRQYNSPLHF	TGTGCCAGCAGCTTAAGCTCGCGGCAATATAATTCACCCCTCCACTTT
TRBV7-8	TRBD2	TRBJ2-2	CASSPGTRGELFF	TGTGCCAGCAGCCCCGGGACTAGGGGGGAGCTGTTTTTT
TRBV18	TRBD1	TRBJ2-7	CASSPTGGLEQYF	TGTGCCAGCTCACCAACAGGGGGCCTCGAGCAGTACTTC
TRBV6-5	TRBD2	TRBJ2-2	CASSRGLANTGELFF	TGTGCCAGCAGCCGAGGACTAGCAAACACCGGGGAGCTGTTTTTT
TRBV2	TRBD1	TRBJ1-2	CASSETGVNYGYTF	TGTGCCAGCAGTGAAACAGGGGTTAACTATGGCTACACCTTC
TRBV5-1	.	TRBJ2-1	CASRTSSDEQFF	TGCGCCAGCAGAACTAGCTCCGATGAGCAGTTCTTC
TRBV4-1	TRBD2	TRBJ2-5	CASSQDQAGFETQYF	TGCGCCAGCAGCCAAGATCAAGCGGGGTTCGAGACCCAGTACTTC
TRBV5-1	.	TRBJ1-1	CASSLQRGTEAFF	TGCGCCAGCAGCTTGCAACGGGGGACTGAAGCTTTCTTT